Below are 10 T cell receptor beta chains sequenced from a single sample in a study of cytomegalovirus exposure and HLA in healthy donors. The PCR ran on 60 Vbeta and 13 Jbeta primers. Sequencing used immunoSEQ multiplex PCR; TCRdb keeps in-frame clones, though not all of them. The table lists approximately 190,000 clones, 80% to 85% of them singletons. Source material: PBMCs. Source of these receptors: a woman aged 18-35 years in good health and CMV-seronegative.

V gene TRBV5-1 combines with J gene TRBJ2-2, with unresolved D. V dropped 2 bases and J dropped 1 base, with 6 bases sitting between them. Germline V gives CDR1 SGHRS, CDR2 YFSETQ. The CDR3 spans 14 residues. The DNA of the CDR3 is TGCGCCAGCAGCTTAGCCTTGAACACCGGGGAGCTGTTTTTT. It yields the protein CASSLALNTGELFF.

The chain links TRBV5-4 to TRBJ1-2, with a possible D match to TRBD1 (5 bases). The CDR3 spans 12 residues. The germline gives CDR1 SGHNT, CDR2 YYREEE (reference sequence). Trimming took 3 bases from V and 6 from J, leaving 9 bases between them. CDR3 residues: CASSWGGDGYTF. The CDR3 coding sequence is TGTGCCAGCAGCTGGGGGGGGGATGGCTACACCTTC.

The rearrangement uses TRBV28 and TRBJ2-1; no firm D call. Per germline, CDR1 MDHEN and CDR2 SYDVKM. This CDR3 contains 14 residues. Deletions cut 3 bases from V and 6 bases from J, with 12 bases between. The CDR3 loop reads CASSFVAGSNEQFF. The CDR3 bases are TGTGCCAGCAGTTTTGTTGCTGGTAGCAATGAGCAGTTCTTC. The complete variable domain, with remaining parts taken from reference TRBV28 and TRBJ2-1, reads DVKVTQSSRYLVKRTGEKVFLECVQDMDHENMFWYRQDPGLGLRLIYFSYDVKMKEKGDIPEGYSVSREKKERFSLILESASTNQTSMYLCASSFVAGSNEQFFGPGTRLTVL.

CDR3: CATTSGTEAFF. The CDR3 coding sequence is TGTGCCACCACATCAGGGACTGAAGCTTTCTTT. V and J are TRBV18 and TRBJ1-1, with D tentatively TRBD1 (5 bases). The CDR3 runs to 11 residues. Between the trimmed V and J ends, which lost 10 bases and 5 bases, there was a span of 11 bases. Germline loops: CDR1 KGHSH, CDR2 LQKENI.

The chain couples TRBV19 to TRBJ1-3; perhaps TRBD1 as D (6 bases). The CDR3 contains 15 residues. Trimming took 7 bases from V and 0 from J, leaving 13 bases between them. Germline values: CDR1 LNHDA, CDR2 SQIVND (reference sequence). CDR3 DNA sequence: TGTGCCAGTACTACAGGGATGGGCTCTGGAAACACCATATATTTT. Its translation: CASTTGMGSGNTIYF.

V usage is TRBV30 and J usage is TRBJ1-2; possible D gene TRBD1, 5 bases. Deletions cut 2 bases from V and 6 bases from J, with 13 bases between. The CDR3 length is 13 residues. Per the germline V gene, CDR1 is GTSNPN and CDR2 is SVGIG (reference sequence). CDR3 loop: CAWSLQGRNGYTF. CDR3 coding DNA: TGTGCCTGGAGTTTGCAGGGAAGGAATGGCTACACCTTC.

The sample holds a few counts of this clone. This chain links TRBV10-2 with TRBJ2-1; 7 nucleotides agree with TRBD2. CDR1 and CDR2 from the germline V gene are WSHSY and SAAADI. Trimming removed 4 bases from V and 5 bases from J; junction bases left unmatched: 5. The CDR3 loop spans 14 amino acids. CDR3 nucleotides: TGCGCCAGCAGTGTGGGGGGGGGTAACAATGAGCAGTTCTTC. This gives the protein CASSVGGGNNEQFF.

This chain uses TRBV9 with TRBJ2-3, with D possibly matching TRBD2 (6 bases). This CDR3 comprises 15 residues. Germline V gene data show CDR1 as SGDLS and CDR2 as YYNGEE. The V gene lost 0 bases and the J gene lost 2 bases, with 10 bases spanning the gap. CDR3 sequence reads: CASSVVGTYTDTQYF. The CDR3 DNA reads TGTGCCAGCAGCGTAGTTGGGACTTACACAGATACGCAGTATTTT. The entire variable domain, with the rest obtained from reference TRBV9 and TRBJ2-3, is as follows: DSGVTQTPKHLITATGQRVTLRCSPRSGDLSVYWYQQSLDQGLQFLIQYYNGEERAKGNILERFSAQQFPDLHSELNLSSLELGDSALYFCASSVVGTYTDTQYFGPGTRLTVL.

The chain couples TRBV6-5 to TRBJ2-7; 9 bases line up with TRBD1. V shed 6 bases, J shed 4 bases, and the junction held 7 bases outside the gene matches. CDR1 and CDR2 from the germline V gene are MNHEY and SVGAGI. The CDR3 length is 14 residues. CDR3 amino acids: CASRPGQGAYEQYF. The CDR3 nucleotides are TGTGCCAGCAGGCCGGGACAGGGAGCGTACGAGCAGTACTTC.

The chain recombines TRBV12-5 with TRBJ2-6; TRBD1 matches at 9 bases. Germline-derived CDR1 and CDR2 are LGHNT and FRNRAP. Trimming at V came to 7 bases and at J to 4 bases, leaving 23 bases not matched to a gene. The CDR3 runs to 21 residues. This CDR3 is CASAAGTGWGQPLWGANVLTF. The CDR3 DNA follows: TGTGCTAGTGCCGCCGGGACAGGGTGGGGTCAACCCCTGTGGGGGGCCAACGTCCTGACTTTC.